This T cell receptor (beta chain) derives from a study of blood T cell repertoires in COVID-19. Study-wide background: COVID-19 samples, acute and convalescent, were from the United States, Italy and Spain. T cells, B-cell-depleted T cells, or PBMCs supplied cDNA or gDNA.

Profiling relied on immunoSEQ multiplex PCR, and the TCRdb table lists in-frame clones only, not all of them. The repertoire holds approximately 270,000 clones, with about 86% as singletons. CDR1 SGHVS and CDR2 FNYEAQ come from the germline V gene. This CDR3 has 16 amino acids. V trimming: 1 base; J trimming: 3 bases; junction bases outside the gene matches: 9. The genes are TRBV7-6 and TRBJ2-7; TRBD2 matches 7 bases. This sequence originates from a man older than 75 with acute or convalescent COVID-19. Sequences were obtained from peripheral blood. In DNA form, the CDR3 reads TGTGCCAGCAGCTTAGGGGGGTCTAGCGGAGACTACGAGCAGTACTTC. This sequence encodes CASSLGGSSGDYEQYF.